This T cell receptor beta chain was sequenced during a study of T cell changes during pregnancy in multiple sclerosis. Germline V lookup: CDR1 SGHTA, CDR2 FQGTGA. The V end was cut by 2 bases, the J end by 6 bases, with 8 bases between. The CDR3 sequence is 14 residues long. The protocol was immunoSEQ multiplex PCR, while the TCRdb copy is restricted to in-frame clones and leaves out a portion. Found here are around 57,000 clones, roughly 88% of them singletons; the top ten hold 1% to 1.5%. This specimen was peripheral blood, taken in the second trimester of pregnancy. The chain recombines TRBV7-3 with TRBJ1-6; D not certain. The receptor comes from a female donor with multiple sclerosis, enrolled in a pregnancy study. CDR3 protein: CASSLGRRNSPLHF. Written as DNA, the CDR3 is TGTGCCAGCAGCTTAGGGCGTCGTAATTCACCCCTCCACTTT.